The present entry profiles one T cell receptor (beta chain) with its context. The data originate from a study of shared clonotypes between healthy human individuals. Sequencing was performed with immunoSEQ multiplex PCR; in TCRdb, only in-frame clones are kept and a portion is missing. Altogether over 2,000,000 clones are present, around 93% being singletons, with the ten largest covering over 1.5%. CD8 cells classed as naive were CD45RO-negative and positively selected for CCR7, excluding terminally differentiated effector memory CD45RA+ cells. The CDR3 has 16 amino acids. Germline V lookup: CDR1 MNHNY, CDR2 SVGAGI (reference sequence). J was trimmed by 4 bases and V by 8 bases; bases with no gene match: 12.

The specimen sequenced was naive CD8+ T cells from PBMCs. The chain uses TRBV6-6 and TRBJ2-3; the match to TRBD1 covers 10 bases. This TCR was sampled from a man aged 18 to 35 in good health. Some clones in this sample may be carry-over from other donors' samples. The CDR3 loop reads CASRLPGQGTADTQYF. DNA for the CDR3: TGTGCCAGCCGACTACCGGGACAGGGGACCGCAGATACGCAGTATTTT.